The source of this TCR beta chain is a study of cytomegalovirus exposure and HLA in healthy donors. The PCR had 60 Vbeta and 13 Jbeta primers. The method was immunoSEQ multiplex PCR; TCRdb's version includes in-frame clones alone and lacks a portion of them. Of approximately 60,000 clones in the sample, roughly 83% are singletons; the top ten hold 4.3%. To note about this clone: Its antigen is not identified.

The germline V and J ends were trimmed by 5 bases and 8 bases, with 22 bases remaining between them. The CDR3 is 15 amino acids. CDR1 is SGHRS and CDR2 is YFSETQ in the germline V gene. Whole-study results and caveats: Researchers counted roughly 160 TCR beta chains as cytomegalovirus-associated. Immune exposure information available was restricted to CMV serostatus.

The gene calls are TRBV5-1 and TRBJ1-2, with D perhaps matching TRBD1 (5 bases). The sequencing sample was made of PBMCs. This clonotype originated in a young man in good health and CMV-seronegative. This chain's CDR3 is CASSSGGNPPGGYTF. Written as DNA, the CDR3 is TGCGCCAGCAGTTCCGGGGGGAATCCCCCCGGCGGCTACACCTTC.